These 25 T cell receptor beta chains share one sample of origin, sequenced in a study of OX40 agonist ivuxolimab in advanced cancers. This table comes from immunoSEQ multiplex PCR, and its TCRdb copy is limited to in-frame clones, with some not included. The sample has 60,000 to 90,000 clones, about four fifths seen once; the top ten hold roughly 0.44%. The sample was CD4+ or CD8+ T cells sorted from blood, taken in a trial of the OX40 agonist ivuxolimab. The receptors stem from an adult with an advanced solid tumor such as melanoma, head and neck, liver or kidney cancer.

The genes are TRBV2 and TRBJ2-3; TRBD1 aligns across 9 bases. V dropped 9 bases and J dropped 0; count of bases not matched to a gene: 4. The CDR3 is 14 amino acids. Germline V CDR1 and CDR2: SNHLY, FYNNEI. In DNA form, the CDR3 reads TGTGCCAGGACGGGACAGGGAAGCACAGATACGCAGTATTTT. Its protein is CARTGQGSTDTQYF. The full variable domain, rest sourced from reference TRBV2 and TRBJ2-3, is EPEVTQTPSHQVTQMGQEVILRCVPISNHLYFYWYRQILGQKVEFLVSFYNNEISEKSEIFDDQFSVERPDGSNFTLKIRSTKLEDSAMYFCARTGQGSTDTQYFGPGTRLTVL.

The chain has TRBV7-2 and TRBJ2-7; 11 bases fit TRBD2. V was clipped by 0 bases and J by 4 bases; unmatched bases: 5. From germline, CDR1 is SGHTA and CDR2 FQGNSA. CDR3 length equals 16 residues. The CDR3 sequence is CASSLASTSGNYEQYF. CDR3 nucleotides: TGTGCCAGCAGCTTAGCGTCGACTAGCGGGAATTACGAGCAGTACTTC.

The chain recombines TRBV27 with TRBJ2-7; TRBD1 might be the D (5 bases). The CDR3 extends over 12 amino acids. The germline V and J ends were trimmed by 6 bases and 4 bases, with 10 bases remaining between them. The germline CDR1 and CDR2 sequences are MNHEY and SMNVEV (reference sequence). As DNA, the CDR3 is TGTGCCAGCAGGTCTGACAGTTACGAGCAGTACTTC. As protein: CASRSDSYEQYF.

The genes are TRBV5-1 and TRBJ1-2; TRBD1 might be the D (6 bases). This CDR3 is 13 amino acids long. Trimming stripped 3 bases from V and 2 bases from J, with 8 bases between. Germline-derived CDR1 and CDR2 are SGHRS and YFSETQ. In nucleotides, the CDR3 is TGCGCCAGCAGCTCCGGACAGAACTATGGCTACACCTTC. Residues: CASSSGQNYGYTF.

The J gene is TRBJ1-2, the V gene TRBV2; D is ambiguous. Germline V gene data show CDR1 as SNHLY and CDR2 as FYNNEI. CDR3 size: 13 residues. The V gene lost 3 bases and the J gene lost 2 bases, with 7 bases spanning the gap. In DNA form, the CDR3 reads TGTGCCAGCAGTGATTCGGGGAACTATGGCTACACCTTC. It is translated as CASSDSGNYGYTF.

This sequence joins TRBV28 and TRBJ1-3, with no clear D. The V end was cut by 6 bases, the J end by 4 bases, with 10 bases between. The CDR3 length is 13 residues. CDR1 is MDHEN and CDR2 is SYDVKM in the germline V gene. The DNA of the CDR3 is TGTGCCAGCAGGAGGGAGGCAGGAAACACCATATATTTT. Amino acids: CASRREAGNTIYF.

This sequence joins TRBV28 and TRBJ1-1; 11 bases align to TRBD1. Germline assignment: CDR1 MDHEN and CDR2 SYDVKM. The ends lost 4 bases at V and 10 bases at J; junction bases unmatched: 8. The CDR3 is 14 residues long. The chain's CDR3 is CASSWTGGGRGAFF. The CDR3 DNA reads TGTGCCAGCAGTTGGACAGGGGGCGGACGGGGAGCTTTCTTT.

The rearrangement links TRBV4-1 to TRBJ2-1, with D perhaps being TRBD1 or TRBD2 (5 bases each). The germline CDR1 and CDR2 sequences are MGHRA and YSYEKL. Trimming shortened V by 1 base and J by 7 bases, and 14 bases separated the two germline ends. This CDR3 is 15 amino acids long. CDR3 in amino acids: CASSQGDLRGNEQFF. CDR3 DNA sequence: TGCGCCAGCAGCCAAGGGGACCTGCGTGGAAATGAGCAGTTCTTC.

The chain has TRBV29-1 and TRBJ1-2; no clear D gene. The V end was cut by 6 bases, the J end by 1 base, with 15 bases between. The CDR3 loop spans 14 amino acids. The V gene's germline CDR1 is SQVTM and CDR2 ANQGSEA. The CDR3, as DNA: TGCAGCGTCGATACCCTTATGGGTAACTATGGCTACACCTTC. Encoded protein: CSVDTLMGNYGYTF.

The CDR3 DNA is TGCGCCAGCAGTCTTGACAGGGGATTGCGCGGCTACACCTTC. It yields the protein CASSLDRGLRGYTF. The chain employs TRBV5-1 and TRBJ1-2; 8 bases are shared with TRBD1. The V segment lost 5 bases and the J segment 8 bases; nucleotides outside the gene matches: 11. Germline loops: CDR1 SGHRS, CDR2 YFSETQ. There are 14 residues in the CDR3.

The CDR3 region has the DNA TGTGCCTGGAGTCGGGAGAACACTGAAGCTTTCTTT. Translated: CAWSRENTEAFF. This chain connects TRBV30 to TRBJ1-1, with D hard to call. CDR1 is GTSNPN and CDR2 is SVGIG in the germline V gene (reference sequence). V was shortened by 2 bases and J by 1 base, with 5 bases between the two germline ends. The CDR3 runs 12 residues.

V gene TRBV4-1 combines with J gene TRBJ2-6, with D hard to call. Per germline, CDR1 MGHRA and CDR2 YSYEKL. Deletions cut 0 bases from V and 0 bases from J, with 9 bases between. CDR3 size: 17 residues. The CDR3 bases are TGCGCCAGCAGCCAAGATCCTTCCGTCTCTGGGGCCAACGTCCTGACTTTC. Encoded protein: CASSQDPSVSGANVLTF.

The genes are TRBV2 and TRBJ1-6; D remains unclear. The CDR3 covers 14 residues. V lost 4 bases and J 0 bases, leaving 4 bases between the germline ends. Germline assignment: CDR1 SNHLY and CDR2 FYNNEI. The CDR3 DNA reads TGTGCCAGCAGTGGACCCTCCTATAATTCACCCCTCCACTTT. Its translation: CASSGPSYNSPLHF.

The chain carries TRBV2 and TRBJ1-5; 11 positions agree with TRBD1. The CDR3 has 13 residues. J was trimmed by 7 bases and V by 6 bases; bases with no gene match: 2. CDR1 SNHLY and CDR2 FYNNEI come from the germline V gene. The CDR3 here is CASRGQGGQPQHF. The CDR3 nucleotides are TGTGCCAGCAGGGGACAGGGGGGACAGCCCCAGCATTTT.

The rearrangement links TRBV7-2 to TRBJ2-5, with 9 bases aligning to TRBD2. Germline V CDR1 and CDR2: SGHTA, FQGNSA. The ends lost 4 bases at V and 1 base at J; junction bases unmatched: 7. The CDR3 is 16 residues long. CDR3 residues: CASSYRLAAVQETQYF. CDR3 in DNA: TGTGCCAGCAGCTACAGACTAGCGGCTGTCCAAGAGACCCAGTACTTC. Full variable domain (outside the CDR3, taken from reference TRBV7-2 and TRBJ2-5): GAGVSQSPSNKVTEKGKDVELRCDPISGHTALYWYRQSLGQGLEFLIYFQGNSAPDKSGLPSDRFSAERTGGSVSTLTIQRTQQEDSAVYLCASSYRLAAVQETQYFGPGTRLLVL.

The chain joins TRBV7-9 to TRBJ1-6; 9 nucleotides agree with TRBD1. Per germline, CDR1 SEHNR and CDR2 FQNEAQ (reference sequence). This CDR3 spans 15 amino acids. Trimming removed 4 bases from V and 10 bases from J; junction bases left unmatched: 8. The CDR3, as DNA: TGTGCCAGCAGCTCACGGGACAGGGTAGGGTCACCCCTCCACTTT. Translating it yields CASSSRDRVGSPLHF.

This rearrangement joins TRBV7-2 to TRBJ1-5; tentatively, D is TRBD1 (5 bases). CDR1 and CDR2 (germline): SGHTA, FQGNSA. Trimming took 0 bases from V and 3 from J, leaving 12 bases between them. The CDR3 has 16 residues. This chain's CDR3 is CASSLATGTYNQPQHF. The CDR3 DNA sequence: TGTGCCAGCAGCTTAGCGACCGGGACCTACAATCAGCCCCAGCATTTT.

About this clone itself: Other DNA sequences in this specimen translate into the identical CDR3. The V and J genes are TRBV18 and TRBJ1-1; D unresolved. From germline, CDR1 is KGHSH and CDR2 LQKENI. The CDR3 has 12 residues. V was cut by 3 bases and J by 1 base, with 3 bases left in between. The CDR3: CASSPRNTEAFF. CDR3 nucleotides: TGTGCCAGCTCACCGAGGAACACTGAAGCTTTCTTT.

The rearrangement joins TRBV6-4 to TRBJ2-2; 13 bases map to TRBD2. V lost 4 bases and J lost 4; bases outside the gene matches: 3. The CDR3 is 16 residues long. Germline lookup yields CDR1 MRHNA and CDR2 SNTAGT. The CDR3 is CASSATSGRATGELFF. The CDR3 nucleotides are TGTGCCAGCAGTGCAACTAGCGGGAGGGCCACCGGGGAGCTGTTTTTT.

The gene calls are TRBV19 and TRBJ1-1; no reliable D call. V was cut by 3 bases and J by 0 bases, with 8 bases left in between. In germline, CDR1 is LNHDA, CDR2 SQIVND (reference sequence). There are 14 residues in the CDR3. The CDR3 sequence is CASSIGGMNTEAFF. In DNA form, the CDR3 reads TGTGCCAGTAGTATCGGAGGAATGAACACTGAAGCTTTCTTT.

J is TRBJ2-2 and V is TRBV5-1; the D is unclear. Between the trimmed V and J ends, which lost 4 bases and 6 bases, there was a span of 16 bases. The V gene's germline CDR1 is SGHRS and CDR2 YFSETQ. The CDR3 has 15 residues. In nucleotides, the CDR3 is TGCGCCAGCAGCGCGCCAGAACGAGGTCCCGGGGAGCTGTTTTTT. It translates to CASSAPERGPGELFF.

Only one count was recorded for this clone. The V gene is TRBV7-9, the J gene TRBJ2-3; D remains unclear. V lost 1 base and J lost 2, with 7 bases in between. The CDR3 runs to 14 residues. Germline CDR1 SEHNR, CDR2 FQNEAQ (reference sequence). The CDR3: CASSLGGYTDTQYF. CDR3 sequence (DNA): TGTGCCAGCAGCTTAGGAGGTTACACAGATACGCAGTATTTT.

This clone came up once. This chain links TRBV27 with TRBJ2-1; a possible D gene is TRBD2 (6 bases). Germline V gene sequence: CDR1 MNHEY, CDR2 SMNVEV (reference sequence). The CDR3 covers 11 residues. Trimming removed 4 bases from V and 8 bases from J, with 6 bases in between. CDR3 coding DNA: TGTGCCAGCAGTTCTAGCGATGAGCAGTTCTTC. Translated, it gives CASSSSDEQFF.

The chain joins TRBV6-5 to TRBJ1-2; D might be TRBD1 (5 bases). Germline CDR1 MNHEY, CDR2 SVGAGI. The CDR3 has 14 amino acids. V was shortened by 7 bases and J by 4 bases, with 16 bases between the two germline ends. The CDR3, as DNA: TGTGCCAGCATCAAATCAGGGCTAGGCTATGGCTACACCTTC. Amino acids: CASIKSGLGYGYTF.

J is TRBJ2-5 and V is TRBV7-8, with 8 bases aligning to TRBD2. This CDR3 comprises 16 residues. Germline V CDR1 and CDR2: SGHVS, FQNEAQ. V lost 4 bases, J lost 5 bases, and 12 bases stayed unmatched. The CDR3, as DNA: TGTGCCAGCAGCTCCCTGCCAACCGGGGGGGGTGAGACCCAGTACTTC. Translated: CASSSLPTGGGETQYF.